These 11 T cell receptor beta chains originate from one sample sequenced in a study of cytomegalovirus exposure and HLA in healthy donors. Sequenced by immunoSEQ multiplex PCR; TCRdb stores in-frame clones only, minus some. This sample yields 98,000 or so clones, of which 70% to 90% are seen a single time; around 3.1% belongs to the top ten. Sequencing used PBMCs. These receptors all come from a woman in her late teens or twenties in good health and CMV-seronegative.

The genes are TRBV29-1 and TRBJ1-1; D is unresolved. V lost 4 bases and J 3 bases, leaving 12 bases between the germline ends. Germline-derived CDR1 and CDR2 are SQVTM and ANQGSEA. The CDR3 totals 13 residues. For the CDR3, the DNA is TGCAGCGTTGTGACGGTGGAGGACACTGAAGCTTTCTTT. Translated: CSVVTVEDTEAFF.

The chain carries TRBV6-1 and TRBJ2-2; D is undetermined. Germline loops: CDR1 MNHNS, CDR2 SASEGT. V gave up 6 bases and J gave up 3 bases, with 8 bases separating them. The CDR3 sequence is 13 residues long. The CDR3 sequence: CASSHLHTGELFF. The CDR3 nucleotides are TGTGCCAGCAGCCACCTACACACCGGGGAGCTGTTTTTT.

This chain links TRBV19 with TRBJ1-5; 12 nucleotides agree with TRBD1. The CDR3 runs 14 residues. V lost 5 bases, J lost 7 bases, and 3 bases stayed unmatched. Germline CDR1 is LNHDA and CDR2 is SQIVND (reference sequence). The CDR3 DNA sequence: TGTGCCAGTAGTGCCGGGACAGGGGGCCAGCCCCAGCATTTT. This gives the protein CASSAGTGGQPQHF.

The gene calls are TRBV5-1 and TRBJ2-1; 10 positions match TRBD2. The germline V gene encodes CDR1 SGHRS and CDR2 YFSETQ. CDR3 length equals 15 residues. The V segment lost 0 bases and the J segment 7 bases; nucleotides outside the gene matches: 4. This CDR3 reads CASSLVSGGNNEQFF. CDR3 sequence (DNA): TGCGCCAGCAGCTTGGTTAGCGGGGGGAATAATGAGCAGTTCTTC.

This chain uses TRBV18 with TRBJ2-2; possibly TRBD2 for D (6 bases). The V end was cut by 3 bases, the J end by 7 bases, with 21 bases between. Germline V gene lookup returns CDR1 KGHSH and CDR2 LQKENI. CDR3 length equals 17 residues. The CDR3 nucleotides are TGTGCCAGCTCACCCCTCTCCGGGGCCGTTAGCGGCGGGGAGCTGTTTTTT. This encodes CASSPLSGAVSGGELFF.

J is TRBJ2-3 and V is TRBV4-1; weak D call: TRBD2 (6 bases). The CDR3 sequence is 18 residues long. The V and J ends lost 5 bases and 1 base respectively, with 22 bases between them. Germline CDR1 and CDR2: MGHRA and YSYEKL. The CDR3 protein is CASSAPGLRKGGTDTQYF. DNA for the CDR3: TGCGCCAGCAGCGCCCCGGGACTCCGGAAAGGGGGCACAGATACGCAGTATTTT.

The chain is built from TRBV7-8 and TRBJ2-7; weak D call: TRBD1 (5 bases). The CDR3 is 14 amino acids. V was clipped by 4 bases and J by 3 bases, with 13 bases between them. Germline V gene lookup returns CDR1 SGHVS and CDR2 FQNEAQ. This CDR3 is CASSSSTGDYEQYF. The CDR3, as DNA: TGTGCCAGCAGCTCCTCTACAGGAGACTACGAGCAGTACTTC.

This clone has just a few counts. The gene calls are TRBV28 and TRBJ1-2, with TRBD1 matching over 9 bases. Per germline, CDR1 MDHEN and CDR2 SYDVKM. CDR3 size: 16 residues. The V and J ends lost 4 bases and 0 bases, in that order; junction bases with no gene match: 6. This CDR3 is CASSWGQGTSNYGYTF. The CDR3 nucleotides are TGTGCCAGCAGTTGGGGACAGGGAACGTCTAACTATGGCTACACCTTC.

CDR3 sequence reads: CSVELEAIYGNGYTF. DNA of the CDR3: TGCAGCGTGGAGTTGGAGGCTATATACGGAAATGGCTACACCTTC. The genes are TRBV29-1 and TRBJ1-2; D gene ambiguous. CDR1 and CDR2 from the germline V gene are SQVTM and ANQGSEA. The CDR3 spans 15 residues. Trimming removed 6 bases at V and 6 bases at J, with 23 bases between. Using reference TRBV29-1 and TRBJ1-2 for the parts outside the CDR3, the full variable domain is SAVISQKPSRDICQRGTSLTIQCQVDSQVTMMFWYRQQPGQSLTLIATANQGSEATYESGFVIDKFPISRPNLTFSTLTVSNMSPEDSSIYLCSVELEAIYGNGYTFGSGTRLTVV.

This clone was counted only a few times. This chain uses TRBV7-2 with TRBJ1-2, with unresolved D. Germline V gene data show CDR1 as SGHTA and CDR2 as FQGNSA. The CDR3 covers 14 residues. The V and J ends lost 7 bases and 2 bases respectively, with 14 bases between them. The CDR3 DNA sequence: TGTGCCAGCACCCCACCCCAGTCCAACTATGGCTACACCTTC. Translated: CASTPPQSNYGYTF.

The V and J genes are TRBV5-4 and TRBJ2-5; D uncertain. The CDR3 runs to 13 residues. V lost 0 bases, J lost 2 bases, and 5 bases lay in between. CDR1 is SGHNT and CDR2 is YYREEE in the germline V gene (reference sequence). CDR3 protein: CASSLARQETQYF. DNA of the CDR3: TGTGCCAGCAGCTTGGCTAGGCAAGAGACCCAGTACTTC. The variable domain in full, with the rest retrieved from reference TRBV5-4 and TRBJ2-5, is ETGVTQSPTHLIKTRGQQVTLRCSSQSGHNTVSWYQQALGQGPQFIFQYYREEENGRGNFPPRFSGLQFPNYSSELNVNALELDDSALYLCASSLARQETQYFGPGTRLLVL.